Below are 9 T cell receptor beta chains sequenced from a single sample in a study of cytomegalovirus exposure and HLA in healthy donors. Both 60 Vbeta primers and 13 Jbeta primers went into the PCR. Repertoires were generated with immunoSEQ multiplex PCR, while TCRdb's copy carries only in-frame clones and drops some. The sample lists around 130,000 clones, around 85% occurring once. Sequencing was performed on PBMCs. Source of these receptors: a boy younger than 18 in good health and CMV-seronegative.

The J gene is TRBJ2-3, the V gene TRBV4-2; 11 bases match TRBD2. CDR1 is LGHNA and CDR2 is YNFKEQ in the germline V gene. The V and J ends lost 1 base and 6 bases, in that order; junction bases with no gene match: 6. The CDR3 runs to 16 residues. The CDR3 DNA sequence: TGTGCCAGCAGCCAAGTGGGAACTAGCGGGAGTGATACGCAGTATTTT. This encodes CASSQVGTSGSDTQYF.

This clone appeared a single time. Here the CDR3 DNA reads TGTGCCAGTAGTATTTCAGGGGTTACCTATAATTCACCCCTCCACTTT. As protein: CASSISGVTYNSPLHF. The chain uses TRBV19 and TRBJ1-6; tentative D call: TRBD1 (6 bases). CDR1 LNHDA and CDR2 SQIVND come from the germline V gene (reference sequence). V was clipped by 3 bases and J by 2 bases, with 11 bases between them. The CDR3 has 16 amino acids.

The gene calls are TRBV13 and TRBJ2-7; possible D gene TRBD2, 5 bases. The ends were cut back, 5 bases at V and 3 bases at J, with 11 bases in the middle. Germline V gene sequence: CDR1 PRHDT, CDR2 FYEKMQ (reference sequence). This CDR3 comprises 13 residues. The CDR3 nucleotides are TGTGCCAGCAGCGATAGAGGGAGCTACGAGCAGTACTTC. It is translated as CASSDRGSYEQYF.

This sequence joins TRBV9 and TRBJ2-5; D is possibly TRBD1 (7 bases). CDR1 SGDLS and CDR2 YYNGEE come from the germline V gene. The CDR3 extends over 16 amino acids. The V gene lost 3 bases and the J gene lost 4 bases, with 19 bases spanning the gap. The CDR3 is CASSAMTGRSGETQYF. CDR3 in DNA: TGTGCCAGCAGCGCCATGACAGGGAGGTCGGGAGAGACCCAGTACTTC.

The chain has TRBV5-4 and TRBJ2-5; possible D gene TRBD1, 6 bases. Germline CDR1 SGHNT, CDR2 YYREEE (reference sequence). V was cut by 3 bases and J by 3 bases, with 9 bases left in between. The CDR3 loop spans 13 amino acids. The DNA of the CDR3 is TGTGCCAGCAGCTCCAACAGGGAAGAGACCCAGTACTTC. It specifies CASSSNREETQYF.

The CDR3 spells CASSLEASGSTDTQYF. Written as DNA, the CDR3 is TGCGCCAGCAGCTTGGAGGCTAGCGGGAGTACAGATACGCAGTATTTT. The chain has TRBV5-1 and TRBJ2-3; 10 bases are shared with TRBD2. Losses at the gene ends were 0 bases for V and 3 bases for J; bases not matched to a gene: 4. The CDR3 is made up of 16 amino acids. Germline values: CDR1 SGHRS, CDR2 YFSETQ.

The chain combines TRBV21-1 with TRBJ2-5; the table's D call TRBD1 went unverified against the DNA. TRBV21-1 is a pseudogene. The CDR3 runs to 14 residues. The CDR3 loop reads CARPGQGIQETQYF. CDR3 in DNA: TGTGCCCGGCCCGGACAGGGGATTCAAGAGACCCAGTACTTC.

V usage is TRBV5-1 and J usage is TRBJ1-1; no firm D call. The CDR3 is made up of 16 amino acids. The V end lost 6 bases, the J end lost 2 bases, and 20 bases lay between the germline ends. Germline assignment: CDR1 SGHRS and CDR2 YFSETQ. CDR3 sequence (DNA): TGCGCCAGCACCCCAAGGGAGTTTAGGCACAACACTGAAGCTTTCTTT. Its translation: CASTPREFRHNTEAFF.

This chain uses TRBV4-1 with TRBJ1-3; 9 positions agree with TRBD1. The V gene's germline CDR1 is MGHRA and CDR2 YSYEKL. The CDR3 totals 16 residues. V trimming: 4 bases; J trimming: 0 bases; junction bases outside the gene matches: 4. This CDR3 reads CASSPGQGGSGNTIYF. The CDR3 DNA reads TGCGCCAGCAGCCCGGGACAGGGAGGCTCTGGAAACACCATATATTTT.